Listed here are 9 T cell receptor beta chains from one sample, sequenced in a study of graft-versus-host responses after intestinal transplantation. Antigen specificity for these receptors is unknown. Clones were read by immunoSEQ multiplex PCR, and TCRdb kept only the in-frame ones, dropping some. The sample has about 88,000 clones, about 95% seen once; the top ten hold approximately 0.19%. Sequenced material: unstimulated CD4+ T cells sorted from spleen or lymph node cells, taken before transplant. The receptors shown here come from a human donor who was the organ donor for an intestinal transplant.

The table lists this clone with a few counts. This rearrangement joins TRBV5-8 to TRBJ1-3; 9 bases agree with TRBD1. V was clipped by 4 bases and J by 2 bases; unmatched bases: 4. There are 15 residues in the CDR3. The germline V gene has CDR1 SGHTS and CDR2 YDEGEE. The CDR3 loop reads CASSLWTGAGNTIYF. Written as DNA, the CDR3 is TGTGCCAGCAGCCTATGGACAGGGGCTGGAAACACCATATATTTT.

The chain is built from TRBV5-1 and TRBJ1-2; TRBD1 agrees at 8 bases. V lost 0 bases and J lost 4; bases outside the gene matches: 8. Germline V CDR1 and CDR2: SGHRS, YFSETQ. The length of the CDR3 is 16 residues. DNA for the CDR3: TGCGCCAGCAGCTTGGGGGGGACAGGCCTTTCCTATGGCTACACCTTC. Residues: CASSLGGTGLSYGYTF.

The V and J genes are TRBV11-2 and TRBJ2-5, with D perhaps TRBD1 (6 bases). The J call may not be correct, given that the DNA end is closer to TRBJ2-7. The CDR3 runs to 13 residues. Germline V gives CDR1 SGHAT, CDR2 FQNNGV. The CDR3 DNA reads as TGTGCCAGCACCCAACAGGGCCCCTACGAGCAGTACTTC. Protein sequence: CASTQQGPYEQYF.

This sequence joins TRBV6-5 and TRBJ2-1, with TRBD1 matching over 11 bases. The germline V gene encodes CDR1 MNHEY and CDR2 SVGAGI. The ends lost 6 bases at V and 9 bases at J; junction bases unmatched: 4. The CDR3 has 13 amino acids. Here the CDR3 reads CASSGQGAGEQFF. CDR3 nucleotide sequence: TGTGCCAGCAGCGGACAGGGGGCTGGTGAGCAGTTCTTC.

This sequence joins TRBV7-9 and TRBJ2-3, with D maybe TRBD1 (6 bases). Deletions cut 5 bases from V and 1 base from J, with 19 bases between. Germline CDR1 and CDR2: SEHNR and FQNEAQ (reference sequence). The CDR3 spans 17 residues. The CDR3 spells CASSSRTAKDRTDTQYF. The CDR3 DNA reads as TGTGCCAGCAGCAGCCGGACAGCAAAAGATCGCACAGATACGCAGTATTTT.

This sequence joins TRBV9 and TRBJ2-3, with 8 nucleotides matching TRBD2. Germline V gives CDR1 SGDLS, CDR2 YYNGEE. CDR3 length equals 19 residues. The V gene end was trimmed by 4 bases and the J gene end by 1 base; junction bases not matched to a gene: 17. CDR3 in DNA: TGTGCCAGCAGCACCCGTAGTGGACCCAGCGGGGGTGGCACAGATACGCAGTATTTT. The encoded protein is CASSTRSGPSGGGTDTQYF.

This chain joins TRBV7-2 and TRBJ2-1; D is perhaps TRBD1 (6 bases). The germline V and J ends were trimmed by 5 bases and 3 bases, with 11 bases remaining between them. The CDR3 is 14 amino acids. Germline loops: CDR1 SGHTA, CDR2 FQGNSA. CDR3 DNA: TGTGCCAGCAGCCCACCGACAGGCTACAATGAGCAGTTCTTC. As protein: CASSPPTGYNEQFF.

This chain joins TRBV5-4 and TRBJ1-2, with no clear D. The CDR3 extends over 15 amino acids. Looked up from germline, CDR1 is SGHNT and CDR2 is YYREEE (reference sequence). The V and J ends lost 0 bases and 4 bases respectively, with 13 bases between them. The DNA for the CDR3 is TGTGCCAGCAGCTTGGTTCCCGACATCGCCTATGGCTACACCTTC. It yields the protein CASSLVPDIAYGYTF.

The chain has TRBV18 and TRBJ2-3, with a weak D call TRBD1 (6 bases). Trimming removed 2 bases at V and 3 bases at J, with 12 bases between. Per germline, CDR1 KGHSH and CDR2 LQKENI. CDR3 length equals 15 residues. The CDR3: CASSPNDRTTDTQYF. The DNA of the CDR3 is TGTGCCAGCTCACCAAACGACAGGACTACAGATACGCAGTATTTT. Variable domain in full (rest from reference TRBV18 and TRBJ2-3): NAGVMQNPRHLVRRRGQEARLRCSPMKGHSHVYWYRQLPEEGLKFMVYLQKENIIDESGMPKERFSAEFPKEGPSILRIQQVVRGDSAAYFCASSPNDRTTDTQYFGPGTRLTVL.